Following are 4 T cell receptor beta chains from one sample sequenced in a study of blood T cell repertoires in COVID-19. Measured with immunoSEQ multiplex PCR; TCRdb has only the in-frame clones, and not every one. The sample lists approximately 50,000 clones, more than 85% occurring once. Sample: peripheral blood. These receptors came from a man between 50 and 59 years old with active COVID-19.

This rearrangement joins TRBV29-1 to TRBJ2-3; D may be TRBD2 (6 bases). Trimming cost V 7 bases and J 5 bases, with 19 bases left between them. CDR1 SQVTM and CDR2 ANQGSEA come from the germline V gene. CDR3 length equals 14 residues. The CDR3 region has the DNA TGCAGCGCCAAGGACGGAGGAGGGCTAGATACGCAGTATTTT. Protein: CSAKDGGGLDTQYF.

On this clone: The identical CDR3 is also encoded by other nucleotide sequences in the sample. This chain connects TRBV30 to TRBJ1-3; 7 bases map to TRBD1. The CDR3 has 15 residues. Germline V gene data show CDR1 as GTSNPN and CDR2 as SVGIG (reference sequence). The V and J ends lost 3 bases and 0 bases, in that order; junction bases with no gene match: 5. The CDR3 DNA follows: TGTGCCTGGAGCCTGACAGGGAACTCTGGAAACACCATATATTTT. Its translation is CAWSLTGNSGNTIYF. The entire variable domain, with the rest obtained from reference TRBV30 and TRBJ1-3, is as follows: SQTIHQWPATLVQPVGSPLSLECTVEGTSNPNLYWYRQAAGRGLQLLFYSVGIGQISSEVPQNLSASRPQDRQFILSSKKLLLSDSGFYLCAWSLTGNSGNTIYFGEGSWLTVV.

This clone showed up just a few times. The V call is TRBV14, the J call TRBJ1-2; D is unclear. CDR1 is SGHDN and CDR2 is FVKESK in the germline V gene. Trimming pared 1 base from V and 4 bases from J, leaving 10 bases between. This CDR3 comprises 14 residues. The CDR3 DNA follows: TGTGCCAGCAGCCAAGTCACGGGATCCTATGGCTACACCTTC. It yields the protein CASSQVTGSYGYTF. Looking up the rest from reference TRBV14 and TRBJ1-2 gives the full variable domain: EAGVTQFPSHSVIEKGQTVTLRCDPISGHDNLYWYRRVMGKEIKFLLHFVKESKQDESGMPNNRFLAERTGGTYSTLKVQPAELEDSGVYFCASSQVTGSYGYTFGSGTRLTVV.

The chain is built from TRBV9 and TRBJ2-7; possible D gene TRBD2, 7 bases. V dropped 0 bases and J dropped 6 bases, with 16 bases sitting between them. Germline assignment: CDR1 SGDLS and CDR2 YYNGEE. The CDR3 has 15 residues. As DNA, the CDR3 is TGTGCCAGCAGCGTAGTGGGGGGGCCGGGTGGCGAGCAGTACTTC. Translation gives CASSVVGGPGGEQYF.